These 30 T cell receptor beta chains originate from one sample sequenced in a study of control samples from healthy donors and cancer patients (dated by TCRdb to 2018 to 2020). The library was made by the immunoSEQ multiplex PCR assay. The table comes from immuneACCESS by way of TCRdb, which keeps in-frame sequences with V and J called. Part of the clones is missing from these tables; in studies checked, under half for an unresolved V gene and the rest for unknown reasons. For this sample the table gives around 94,000 clones, of which just over 90% were detected only once. The ten largest clonotypes hold about 4% of the sample. Sequencing was performed on blood. The receptors originated from a woman between 18 and 29 years old in good health.

The J gene is TRBJ1-1, the V gene TRBV12-5; D possibly corresponds to TRBD1 (5 bases). V lost 2 bases and J lost 3, with 10 bases in between. Germline lookup yields CDR1 LGHNT and CDR2 FRNRAP. The CDR3 is made up of 14 amino acids. CDR3 protein: CASGLLWGDTEAFF. The DNA for the CDR3 is TGTGCTAGTGGTTTGCTATGGGGGGACACTGAAGCTTTCTTT.

The rearrangement links TRBV7-3 to TRBJ1-1; D gene uncertain. Trimming cost V 2 bases and J 4 bases, with 11 bases left between them. Germline CDR1 is SGHTA and CDR2 is FQGTGA. The CDR3 consists of 14 residues. The CDR3 sequence is CASSLGVTGTEAFF. CDR3 coding DNA: TGTGCCAGCAGCTTAGGGGTGACGGGCACTGAAGCTTTCTTT.

The rearrangement joins TRBV3-1 (or the pseudogene TRBV3-2) to TRBJ1-1, with D possibly being TRBD1 (5 bases). The CDR3 extends over 12 amino acids. Germline values: CDR1 LGHDT, CDR2 YNNKEL (reference sequence). V was shortened by 2 bases and J by 7 bases, with 8 bases between the two germline ends. CDR3 bases: TGTGCCAGCAGCCAACCCGGGGGTGAAGCTTTCTTT. Protein product: CASSQPGGEAFF.

The genes are TRBV28 and TRBJ1-4; 8 nucleotides line up with TRBD1. V lost 2 bases, J lost 8 bases, and 7 bases stayed unmatched. Germline V gene lookup returns CDR1 MDHEN and CDR2 SYDVKM. CDR3 length equals 15 residues. The CDR3 nucleotides are TGTGCCAGCAGTTTACGCACAGGGGGGAAAGAAAAACTGTTTTTT. Amino acids: CASSLRTGGKEKLFF.

The genes are TRBV3-1 (or the pseudogene TRBV3-2) and TRBJ1-3, with no clear D. The CDR3 loop spans 14 amino acids. Trimming removed 5 bases at V and 2 bases at J, with 10 bases between. Germline V lookup: CDR1 LGHDT, CDR2 YNNKEL (reference sequence). CDR3 sequence (DNA): TGTGCCAGCAGCTCCCCCGGGCCTGGAAACACCATATATTTT. Its protein is CASSSPGPGNTIYF.

V gene TRBV2 combines with J gene TRBJ1-1; D is undetermined. Germline-derived CDR1 and CDR2 are SNHLY and FYNNEI. The length of the CDR3 is 14 residues. V lost 6 bases and J lost 7, with 18 bases in between. In nucleotides, the CDR3 is TGTGCCAGCAGACCGACCCTTCCGGGAGGTGAAGCTTTCTTT. Translated, it gives CASRPTLPGGEAFF.

V usage is TRBV6-5 and J usage is TRBJ2-2; D remains ambiguous. From germline, CDR1 is MNHEY and CDR2 SVGAGI. V dropped 6 bases and J dropped 4 bases, with 12 bases sitting between them. This CDR3 contains 14 residues. CDR3 sequence: CASRPTDTTGELFF. The CDR3 bases are TGTGCCAGCAGACCCACAGATACCACCGGGGAGCTGTTTTTT.

The V and J genes are TRBV4-1 and TRBJ1-1; no definite D call. The CDR3 has 13 amino acids. Germline V CDR1 and CDR2: MGHRA, YSYEKL. V was trimmed by 2 bases and J by 2 bases, leaving 6 bases between them. For the CDR3, the DNA is TGCGCCAGCAGCCAATGGGGAAACACTGAAGCTTTCTTT. Encoded protein: CASSQWGNTEAFF.

This chain links TRBV18 with TRBJ1-4, with a tentative D call TRBD1 (5 bases). There are 14 residues in the CDR3. Trimming cost V 6 bases and J 3 bases, with 11 bases left between them. The germline CDR1 and CDR2 sequences are KGHSH and LQKENI. The CDR3, as DNA: TGTGCCAGCTCGCAGGGATTCTCTAATGAAAAACTGTTTTTT. This translates into CASSQGFSNEKLFF.

This rearrangement joins TRBV10-1 to TRBJ2-2; TRBD1 might be the D (6 bases). Looked up from germline, CDR1 is WNHNN and CDR2 is SYGVQD (reference sequence). Trimming took off 5 bases at V and 4 bases at J, with 8 bases between the two ends. The CDR3 is 13 amino acids. The CDR3 loop reads CASSRGSTGELFF. The CDR3 coding sequence is TGCGCCAGCAGTAGGGGGTCCACCGGGGAGCTGTTTTTT.

Turning to this clone: One end of the junction fails to match germline, which may point to a read error. The CDR3 DNA reads TGTGCCAGCAGCTTCCTCGAGGACAGGGTGCGGGAGGTCCTCTTC. It encodes CASSFLEDRVREVLF. The chain joins TRBV5-6 to TRBJ1-2, with 8 positions matching TRBD1. The CDR3 has 15 amino acids. The V gene's germline CDR1 is SGHDT and CDR2 YYEEEE.

In DNA form, the CDR3 reads TGTGCCAGCAGCGGTCAGGCAACCTACGAGCAGTACTTC. Translated: CASSGQATYEQYF. V usage is TRBV2 and J usage is TRBJ2-7, with unresolved D. The CDR3 spans 13 residues. The germline CDR1 and CDR2 sequences are SNHLY and FYNNEI. The V end lost 6 bases, the J end lost 2 bases, and 11 bases lay between the germline ends.

V and J are TRBV5-4 and TRBJ2-7, with D possibly TRBD2 on 6 matching bases. Trimming pared 4 bases from V and 4 bases from J, leaving 18 bases between. The V gene's germline CDR1 is SGHNT and CDR2 YYREEE (reference sequence). This CDR3 has 15 residues. This chain's CDR3 is CASSRRGGAAYEQYF. The CDR3 DNA reads as TGTGCCAGCAGCCGGCGAGGAGGGGCGGCTTACGAGCAGTACTTC.

The chain couples TRBV9 to TRBJ2-2; D might be TRBD1 (5 bases). Germline V CDR1 and CDR2: SGDLS, YYNGEE. The CDR3 has 16 amino acids. Trimming shortened V by 1 base and J by 5 bases, and 15 bases separated the two germline ends. The CDR3 protein is CASSVSLTGETGELFF. CDR3 nucleotide sequence: TGTGCCAGCAGCGTAAGTCTTACAGGAGAGACCGGGGAGCTGTTTTTT.

The CDR3 loop is CASSTYRDRGTGEQYF. CDR3 DNA sequence: TGTGCCAGCAGCACATACCGGGACAGGGGAACGGGGGAGCAGTACTTC. The rearrangement links TRBV27 to TRBJ2-7; 10 positions match TRBD1. V lost 6 bases and J lost 7; bases outside the gene matches: 15. Per the germline V gene, CDR1 is MNHEY and CDR2 is SMNVEV (reference sequence). This CDR3 comprises 16 residues.

This clone was observed a single time. The same CDR3 also results from other DNA sequences found in this sample. The chain joins TRBV2 to TRBJ2-7; TRBD2 is a possible D gene (6 bases). The CDR3 totals 15 residues. V lost 5 bases and J 4 bases, leaving 18 bases between the germline ends. CDR1 is SNHLY and CDR2 is FYNNEI in the germline V gene. Written as DNA, the CDR3 is TGTGCCAGCAGTCCGAAGGGAGGCCGGGGGTACGAGCAGTACTTC. It is translated as CASSPKGGRGYEQYF.

J is TRBJ1-1 and V is TRBV6-1; D perhaps matches TRBD1 (5 bases). Germline assignment: CDR1 MNHNS and CDR2 SASEGT. The CDR3 totals 14 residues. V lost 3 bases to trimming and J lost 1 base, with 9 bases between them. This chain's CDR3 is CASSDKGQNTEAFF. As DNA, the CDR3 is TGTGCCAGCAGTGATAAGGGGCAGAACACTGAAGCTTTCTTT.

This sequence joins TRBV2 and TRBJ2-5; 9 nucleotides agree with TRBD2. Germline CDR1 is SNHLY and CDR2 is FYNNEI. V lost 5 bases to trimming and J lost 3 bases; unmatched junction nucleotides: 4. The CDR3 has 14 amino acids. CDR3 sequence reads: CASSWASGEETQYF. In DNA form, the CDR3 reads TGTGCCAGCAGTTGGGCTAGCGGGGAAGAGACCCAGTACTTC.

Relative to its sample, this clone is medium-sized. The chain has TRBV16 and TRBJ1-1, with TRBD1 matching over 10 bases. CDR3 length equals 15 residues. From germline, CDR1 is KGHSY and CDR2 FQNENV. Unmatched junction bases numbered 6, after V lost 1 base and J lost 7 bases. The chain's CDR3 is CASSQFSGTGDEAFF. In nucleotides, the CDR3 is TGTGCCAGCAGCCAATTCTCCGGGACAGGGGATGAAGCTTTCTTT.

The chain has TRBV19 and TRBJ1-1; 8 nucleotides line up with TRBD1. This CDR3 spans 17 amino acids. Germline V gene lookup returns CDR1 LNHDA and CDR2 SQIVND (reference sequence). Germline trimming cut 5 bases from V and 1 base from J; bases unmatched to any gene: 12. This chain's CDR3 is CASSPVRSGQGNTEAFF. DNA of the CDR3: TGTGCCAGTAGTCCGGTACGATCAGGACAGGGGAACACTGAAGCTTTCTTT. Supplemented by reference TRBV19 and TRBJ1-1, the full variable domain reads DGGITQSPKYLFRKEGQNVTLSCEQNLNHDAMYWYRQDPGQGLRLIYYSQIVNDFQKGDIAEGYSVSREKKESFPLTVTSAQKNPTAFYLCASSPVRSGQGNTEAFFGQGTRLTVV.

The chain couples TRBV19 to TRBJ1-1; 11 bases are a match to TRBD1. The CDR3 consists of 15 residues. Trimming cost V 5 bases and J 7 bases; bases outside gene matches: 9. In germline, CDR1 is LNHDA, CDR2 SQIVND (reference sequence). CDR3 coding DNA: TGTGCCAGTAGTCCTTGGACAGGGGGCGCAGGTGAAGCTTTCTTT. It is translated as CASSPWTGGAGEAFF.

The chain is built from TRBV5-8 and TRBJ1-1; D ambiguous. Germline V gene data show CDR1 as SGHTS and CDR2 as YDEGEE. V was trimmed by 0 bases and J by 5 bases, leaving 20 bases between them. CDR3 length: 17 residues. CDR3 in amino acids: CASSLGREDDPRTEAFF. Written as DNA, the CDR3 is TGTGCCAGCAGCTTGGGACGGGAGGATGATCCGAGAACTGAAGCTTTCTTT.

The V call is TRBV5-1, the J call TRBJ1-1; D gene uncertain. V lost 6 bases and J lost 4, with 13 bases in between. CDR3 length: 13 amino acids. Germline CDR1 and CDR2: SGHRS and YFSETQ. CDR3 sequence (DNA): TGCGCCAGCACGGAGTTATTAGGCACTGAAGCTTTCTTT. It is translated as CASTELLGTEAFF.

V and J are TRBV4-1 and TRBJ2-3; 9 bases are shared with TRBD1. CDR1 MGHRA and CDR2 YSYEKL come from the germline V gene. The CDR3 totals 16 residues. J gave up 3 bases and V 4 bases, and 8 bases lay outside the gene matches. The CDR3 here is CASSPRQGGITDTQYF. In nucleotides, the CDR3 is TGCGCCAGCAGCCCCCGACAGGGGGGGATTACAGATACGCAGTATTTT.

This clone was seen once. CDR3 in amino acids: CASRRGPYQETQYF. CDR3 nucleotides: TGTGCCAGCAGGCGGGGGCCGTACCAAGAGACCCAGTACTTC. This sequence joins TRBV6-6 and TRBJ2-5; tentative D call: TRBD2 (7 bases). The CDR3 loop spans 14 amino acids. V shed 6 bases and J shed 0 bases, with 11 bases lying between them. Per the germline V gene, CDR1 is MNHNY and CDR2 is SVGAGI (reference sequence).

The rearrangement joins TRBV19 to TRBJ1-5; D unclear. CDR1 and CDR2 (germline): LNHDA, SQIVND (reference sequence). This CDR3 comprises 14 residues. V gave up 5 bases and J gave up 0 bases, with 8 bases separating them. CDR3 amino acids: CASSPQHSNQPQHF. The CDR3 DNA sequence: TGTGCCAGTAGTCCCCAGCATAGCAATCAGCCCCAGCATTTT.

The chain carries TRBV12-3 or TRBV12-4 and TRBJ1-2, with 10 bases that match TRBD1. V lost 8 bases and J lost 7; bases outside the gene matches: 4. The CDR3 is 12 residues long. For the CDR3, the DNA is TGTGCCAGCCGGACAGGGGGTATTGGCTACACCTTC. This encodes CASRTGGIGYTF.

This rearrangement joins TRBV9 to TRBJ2-3; TRBD2 matches 9 bases. V shed 2 bases, J shed 5 bases, and the junction held 9 bases outside the gene matches. From germline, CDR1 is SGDLS and CDR2 YYNGEE. This CDR3 spans 16 amino acids. CDR3 amino acids: CASSVTSSGGGDTQYF. The CDR3 DNA reads as TGTGCCAGCAGCGTTACGAGTAGCGGGGGCGGAGATACGCAGTATTTT.

This clone came up once. J is TRBJ1-1 and V is TRBV25-1, with a weak D call TRBD1 (6 bases). Deletions cut 4 bases from V and 1 base from J, with 10 bases between. The CDR3 covers 14 residues. Germline-derived CDR1 and CDR2 are MGHDK and SYGVNS. The CDR3 DNA is TGTGCCAGCAGTGTGGGGGGCCCGAACACTGAAGCTTTCTTT. Protein: CASSVGGPNTEAFF.

The chain has TRBV2 and TRBJ2-5; TRBD2 is a possible D gene (5 bases). V lost 4 bases to trimming and J lost 4 bases, with 10 bases between them. The V gene's germline CDR1 is SNHLY and CDR2 FYNNEI. The CDR3 runs to 13 residues. CDR3 DNA: TGTGCCAGCAGTGTATCGGGGTTAGAGACCCAGTACTTC. It codes for CASSVSGLETQYF.